Listed here are 19 T cell receptor beta chains from one sample, sequenced in a study of low-dose radiotherapy and immunotherapy resistance in tumors. Gene-specific TRAV and TRBV primers were used for first-strand cDNA, covering alpha and beta chains. It was with a constant-region primer and a V-primer adapter that TCRs were amplified over roughly 20 PCR cycles. MiXCR, applied by TCRdb to the reads, yields one record per CDR3 protein. The data hold about 12,000 distinct CDR3 sequences, with roughly 80% observed a single time. These receptors all come from a human donor with advanced metastatic prostate, ovarian, gallbladder or colorectal cancer (not recorded which). This table probably holds off-target reads from a library built for another chain.

V usage is TRBV19 and J usage is TRBJ2-3; D is unresolved. V shed 7 bases and J shed 3 bases, with 11 bases lying between them. CDR1 LNHDA and CDR2 SQIVND come from the germline V gene (reference sequence). This CDR3 contains 13 residues. This chain's CDR3 is CASKSGQTDTQYF. CDR3 nucleotide sequence: TGTGCCAGTAAGTCGGGTCAGACAGATACGCAGTATTTT. The complete variable domain, with remaining parts taken from reference TRBV19 and TRBJ2-3, reads DGGITQSPKYLFRKEGQNVTLSCEQNLNHDAMYWYRQDPGQGLRLIYYSQIVNDFQKGDIAEGYSVSREKKESFPLTVTSAQKNPTAFYLCASKSGQTDTQYFGPGTRLTVL.

This clonotype was observed once. The CDR3 here is CASRRDRTDTQYF. The CDR3 nucleotides read TGTGCCAGCCGGCGGGACCGCACAGATACGCAGTATTTT. The gene calls are TRBV12-3 or TRBV12-4 and TRBJ2-3; possible D gene TRBD2, 6 bases. This CDR3 has 13 residues. V was shortened by 8 bases and J by 1 base, with 10 bases between the two germline ends.

The V and J genes are TRBV29-1 and TRBJ2-1; D possibly uses TRBD1 or TRBD2 (5 bases each). CDR1 is SQVTM, CDR2 ANQGSEA, per germline. Trimming removed 7 bases from V and 5 bases from J, with 12 bases in between. The CDR3 totals 12 residues. In nucleotides, the CDR3 is TGCAGCGCTGGGGACGGCAACAATGAGCAGTTCTTC. Translation: CSAGDGNNEQFF.

CDR3 sequence reads: CASSQGLASLQYF. As DNA, the CDR3 is TGTGCCAGCAGCCAGGGGCTAGCCTCCCTCCAGTACTTC. The chain recombines TRBV3-1 with TRBJ2-4; TRBD1 or TRBD2 may be the D gene (5 bases each). The V gene lost 3 bases and the J gene lost 13 bases, with 16 bases spanning the gap. Germline V lookup: CDR1 LGHDT, CDR2 YNNKEL (reference sequence). This CDR3 has 13 residues.

The rearrangement joins TRBV12-3 or TRBV12-4 to TRBJ2-5; TRBD1 matches at 9 bases. The CDR3 totals 14 residues. V gave up 6 bases and J gave up 3 bases; unmatched junction bases: 5. In nucleotides, the CDR3 is TGTGCCAGCAGCCCCGGGACAGGGAAAGAGACCCAGTACTTC. It encodes CASSPGTGKETQYF.

This clonotype is a singleton in its sample. This chain uses TRBV23-1 with TRBJ2-7, with D perhaps TRBD1 (6 bases). TRBV23-1 carries the ORF label, with uncertain function. The CDR3 sequence is 15 residues long. The V end lost 8 bases, the J end lost 4 bases, and 21 bases lay between the germline ends. CDR3 region: CASVILNDRWYEQYF. The CDR3 nucleotides read TGCGCCAGCGTCATACTGAACGACAGGTGGTACGAGCAGTACTTC.

The J gene is TRBJ2-7, the V gene TRBV4-3; 7 nucleotides match TRBD1. The germline CDR1 and CDR2 sequences are LGHNA and YSLEER. Trimming took 4 bases from V and 0 from J; bases not matched to a gene: 6. The CDR3 has 15 amino acids. The CDR3 is CASSLGTASSYEQYF. The CDR3 nucleotides are TGCGCCAGCAGCCTCGGGACAGCGAGCTCCTACGAGCAGTACTTC.

This sequence joins TRBV10-3 and TRBJ2-5; 14 bases map to TRBD2. V gave up 6 bases and J gave up 4 bases; unmatched junction bases: 7. Germline assignment: CDR1 ENHRY and CDR2 SYGVKD. There are 16 residues in the CDR3. The CDR3 reads CAISEGLAGEGETQYF. The DNA for the CDR3 is TGTGCCATCAGCGAGGGACTAGCGGGAGAGGGAGAGACCCAGTACTTC.

The chain employs TRBV29-1 and TRBJ2-6, with TRBD1 identical over 10 bases. CDR1 and CDR2 (germline): SQVTM, ANQGSEA. The CDR3 has 16 amino acids. V lost 7 bases to trimming and J lost 0 bases; unmatched junction nucleotides: 6. The CDR3 protein is CSGVWTGGSGANVLTF. The CDR3 nucleotides are TGCAGCGGGGTGTGGACAGGGGGCTCTGGGGCCAACGTCCTGACTTTC.

The J gene is TRBJ1-2, the V gene TRBV5-1; possible D gene TRBD1, 5 bases. The CDR3 covers 14 residues. V was clipped by 4 bases and J by 3 bases, with 13 bases between them. The germline CDR1 and CDR2 sequences are SGHRS and YFSETQ. Written as DNA, the CDR3 is TGCGCCAGCAGCCCGGCTCGGGGGTACTATGGCTACACCTTC. It specifies CASSPARGYYGYTF.

This chain uses TRBV20-1 with TRBJ2-1, with D maybe TRBD2 (6 bases). The CDR3 extends over 14 amino acids. CDR1 and CDR2 (germline): DFQATT, SNEGSKA (reference sequence). The germline V and J ends were trimmed by 1 base and 8 bases, with 15 bases remaining between them. CDR3 loop: CSARGPGEVYEQFF. The DNA of the CDR3 is TGCAGTGCTAGAGGGCCGGGGGAGGTCTATGAGCAGTTCTTC.

This clonotype was detected once. This chain links TRBV7-2 with TRBJ1-1; 10 positions match TRBD1. Germline CDR1 and CDR2: SGHTA and FQGNSA. This CDR3 has 13 amino acids. V dropped 6 bases and J dropped 8; count of bases not matched to a gene: 6. This CDR3 reads CASRRQGATEAFF. CDR3 nucleotide sequence: TGTGCCAGCAGAAGACAGGGGGCGACGGAAGCTTTCTTT.

This chain links TRBV6-8 with TRBJ2-7; D is unresolved. V dropped 4 bases and J dropped 2 bases, with 15 bases sitting between them. Looked up from germline, CDR1 is MNHGY and CDR2 is SAAAGT. This CDR3 comprises 15 residues. The CDR3 bases are TGTGCCAGCAGTTCTTCCATAACCTTGGCCTACGAGCAGTACTTC. Its translation: CASSSSITLAYEQYF.

This chain links TRBV15 with TRBJ2-1; 8 bases agree with TRBD1. The CDR3 spans 16 residues. With V trimmed by 2 bases and J by 7 bases, 10 bases remained unmatched. Germline CDR1 LNHNV, CDR2 YYDKDF (reference sequence). The CDR3 DNA reads as TGTGCCACCAGCAGACCCGGGGACAGGAAGGGAAATGAGCAGTTCTTC. This gives the protein CATSRPGDRKGNEQFF. The complete variable domain, with remaining parts taken from reference TRBV15 and TRBJ2-1, reads DAMVIQNPRYQVTQFGKPVTLSCSQTLNHNVMYWYQQKSSQAPKLLFHYYDKDFNNEADTPDNFQSRRPNTSFCFLDIRSPGLGDTAMYLCATSRPGDRKGNEQFFGPGTRLTVL.

In its sample, this clonotype was seen a few times. The CDR3 here is CATSRAPGDTEAFF. CDR3 nucleotides: TGTGCCACCAGCAGAGCCCCAGGGGACACTGAAGCTTTCTTT. The rearrangement joins TRBV15 to TRBJ1-1; D perhaps matches TRBD1 (6 bases). V lost 1 base and J lost 3, with 9 bases in between. Per germline, CDR1 LNHNV and CDR2 YYDKDF (reference sequence). The CDR3 contains 14 residues.

The rearrangement joins TRBV28 to TRBJ2-7; tentative D call: TRBD1 (6 bases). Germline V gene sequence: CDR1 MDHEN, CDR2 SYDVKM. The CDR3 contains 12 residues. Trimming took 7 bases from V and 3 from J, leaving 10 bases between them. The CDR3 loop is CASNRAYYEQYF. The CDR3 nucleotides read TGTGCCAGCAACAGGGCCTACTACGAGCAGTACTTC.

The chain carries TRBV7-2 and TRBJ2-1, with 13 bases fitting TRBD2. Germline-derived CDR1 and CDR2 are SGHTA and FQGNSA. Losses at the gene ends were 6 bases for V and 8 bases for J; bases not matched to a gene: 7. This CDR3 contains 15 residues. The DNA of the CDR3 is TGTGCCAGCAGTCTGGGGACTAGCGGGAACGATGAGCAGTTCTTC. As protein: CASSLGTSGNDEQFF.

The chain recombines TRBV7-2 with TRBJ2-1; 9 bases map to TRBD1. The CDR3 loop spans 16 amino acids. J was trimmed by 3 bases and V by 0 bases; bases with no gene match: 3. Germline CDR1 is SGHTA and CDR2 is FQGNSA. The chain's CDR3 is CASSLATGGLYNEQFF. In DNA, the CDR3 is TGTGCCAGCAGCTTAGCGACAGGGGGTCTCTACAATGAGCAGTTCTTC.

This chain uses TRBV29-1 with TRBJ2-3; 8 bases map to TRBD2. Germline CDR1 SQVTM, CDR2 ANQGSEA. Trimming at V came to 4 bases and at J to 4 bases, leaving 4 bases not matched to a gene. The CDR3 sequence is 13 residues long. The CDR3 here is CSVAGTSADTQYF. The DNA of the CDR3 is TGCAGCGTTGCCGGGACTAGTGCAGATACGCAGTATTTT.